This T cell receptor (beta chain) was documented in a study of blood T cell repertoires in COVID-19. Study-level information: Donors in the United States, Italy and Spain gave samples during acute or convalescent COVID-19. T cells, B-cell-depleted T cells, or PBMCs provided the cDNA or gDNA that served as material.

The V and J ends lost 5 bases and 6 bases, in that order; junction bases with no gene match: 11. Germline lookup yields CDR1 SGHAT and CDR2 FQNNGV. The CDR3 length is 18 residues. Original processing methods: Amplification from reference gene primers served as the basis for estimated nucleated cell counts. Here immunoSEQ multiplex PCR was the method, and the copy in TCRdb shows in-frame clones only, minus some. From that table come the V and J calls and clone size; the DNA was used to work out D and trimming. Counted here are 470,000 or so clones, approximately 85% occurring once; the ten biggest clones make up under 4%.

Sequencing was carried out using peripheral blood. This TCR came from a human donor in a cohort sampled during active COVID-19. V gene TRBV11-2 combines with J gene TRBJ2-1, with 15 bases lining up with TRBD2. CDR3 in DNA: TGTGCCAGCAGCAGGCCGGGACTAGCGGGAGGAATTTTCAATGAGCAGTTCTTC. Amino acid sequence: CASSRPGLAGGIFNEQFF. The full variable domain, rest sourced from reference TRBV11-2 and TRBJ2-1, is EAGVAQSPRYKIIEKRQSVAFWCNPISGHATLYWYQQILGQGPKLLIQFQNNGVVDDSQLPKDRFSAERLKGVDSTLKIQPAKLEDSAVYLCASSRPGLAGGIFNEQFFGPGTRLTVL.